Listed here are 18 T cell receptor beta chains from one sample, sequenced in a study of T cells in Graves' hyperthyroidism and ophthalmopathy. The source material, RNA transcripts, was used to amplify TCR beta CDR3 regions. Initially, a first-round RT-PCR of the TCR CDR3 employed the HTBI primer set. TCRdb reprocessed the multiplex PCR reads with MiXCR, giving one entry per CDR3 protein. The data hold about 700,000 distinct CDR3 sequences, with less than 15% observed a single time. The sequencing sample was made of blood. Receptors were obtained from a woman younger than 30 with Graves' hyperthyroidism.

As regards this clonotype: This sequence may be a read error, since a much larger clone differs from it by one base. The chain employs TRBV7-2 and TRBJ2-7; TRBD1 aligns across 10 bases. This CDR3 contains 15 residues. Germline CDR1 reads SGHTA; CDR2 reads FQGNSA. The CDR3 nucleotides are TGTGCCAACAGCTCCCTAGGGACAGGGGTGGACGAGCAGTACTTC. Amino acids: CANSSLGTGVDEQYF.

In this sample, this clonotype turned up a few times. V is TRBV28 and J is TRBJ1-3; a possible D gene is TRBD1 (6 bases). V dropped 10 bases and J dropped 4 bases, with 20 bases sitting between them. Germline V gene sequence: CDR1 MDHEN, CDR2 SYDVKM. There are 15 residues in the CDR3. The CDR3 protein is CATLGWGAAGNTIYF. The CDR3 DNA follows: TGTGCCACCCTCGGATGGGGGGCTGCGGGAAACACCATATATTTT. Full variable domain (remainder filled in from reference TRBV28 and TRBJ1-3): DVKVTQSSRYLVKRTGEKVFLECVQDMDHENMFWYRQDPGLGLRLIYFSYDVKMKEKGDIPEGYSVSREKKERFSLILESASTNQTSMYLCATLGWGAAGNTIYFGEGSWLTVV.

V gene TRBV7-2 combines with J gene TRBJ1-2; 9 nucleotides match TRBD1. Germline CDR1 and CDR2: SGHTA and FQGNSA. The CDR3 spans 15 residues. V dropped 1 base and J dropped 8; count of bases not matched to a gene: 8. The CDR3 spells CASSLGRRTGAGYTF. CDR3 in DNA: TGTGCCAGCAGCTTAGGCCGCCGGACAGGGGCCGGCTACACCTTC. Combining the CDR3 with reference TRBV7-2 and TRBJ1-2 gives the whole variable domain GAGVSQSPSNKVTEKGKDVELRCDPISGHTALYWYRQSLGQGLEFLIYFQGNSAPDKSGLPSDRFSAERTGGSVSTLTIQRTQQEDSAVYLCASSLGRRTGAGYTFGSGTRLTVV.

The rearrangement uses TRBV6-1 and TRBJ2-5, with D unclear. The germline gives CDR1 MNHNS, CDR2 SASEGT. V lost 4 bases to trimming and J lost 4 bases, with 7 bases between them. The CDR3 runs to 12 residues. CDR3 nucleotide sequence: TGTGCCAGCAGTGTTTTGGGAGAGACCCAGTACTTC. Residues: CASSVLGETQYF.

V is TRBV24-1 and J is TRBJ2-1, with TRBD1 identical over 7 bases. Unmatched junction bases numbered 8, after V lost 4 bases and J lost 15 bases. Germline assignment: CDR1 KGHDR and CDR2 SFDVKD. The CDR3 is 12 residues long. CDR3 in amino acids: CATSEAGTAVFF. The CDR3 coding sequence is TGTGCCACCAGTGAGGCCGGGACAGCGGTGTTCTTC.

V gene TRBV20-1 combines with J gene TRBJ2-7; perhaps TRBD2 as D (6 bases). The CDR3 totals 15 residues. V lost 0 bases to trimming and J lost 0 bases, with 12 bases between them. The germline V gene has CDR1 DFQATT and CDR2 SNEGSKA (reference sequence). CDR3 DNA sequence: TGCAGTGCTAGAGATTCTCGGACTACCTCCTACGAGCAGTACTTC. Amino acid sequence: CSARDSRTTSYEQYF.

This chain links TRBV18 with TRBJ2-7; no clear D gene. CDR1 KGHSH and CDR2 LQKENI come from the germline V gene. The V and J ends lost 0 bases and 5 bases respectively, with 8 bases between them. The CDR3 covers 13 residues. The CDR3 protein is CASSPPWENEQYF. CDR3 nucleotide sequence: TGTGCCAGCTCACCACCGTGGGAAAACGAGCAGTACTTC.

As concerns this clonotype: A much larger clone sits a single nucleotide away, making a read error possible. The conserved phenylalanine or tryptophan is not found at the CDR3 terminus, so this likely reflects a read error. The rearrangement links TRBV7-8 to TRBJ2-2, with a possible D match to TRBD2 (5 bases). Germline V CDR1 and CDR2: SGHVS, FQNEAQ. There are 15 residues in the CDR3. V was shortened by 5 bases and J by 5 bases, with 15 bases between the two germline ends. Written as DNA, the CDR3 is TGTGCCAGCAGCCACCCTCCAGCGGAGACCGGGGAGCTGTTTTTA. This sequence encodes CASSHPPAETGELFL.

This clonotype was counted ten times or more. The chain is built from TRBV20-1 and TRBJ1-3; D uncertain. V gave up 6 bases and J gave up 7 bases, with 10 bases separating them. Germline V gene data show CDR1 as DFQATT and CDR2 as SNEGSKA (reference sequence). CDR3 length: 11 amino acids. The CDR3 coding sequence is TGCAGTGCAAACGTCATGAACACCATATATTTT. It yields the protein CSANVMNTIYF.

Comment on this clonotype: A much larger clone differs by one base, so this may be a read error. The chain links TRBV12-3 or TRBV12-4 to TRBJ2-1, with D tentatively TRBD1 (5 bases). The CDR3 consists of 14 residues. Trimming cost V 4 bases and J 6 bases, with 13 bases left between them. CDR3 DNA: TGTGCCAGCAGTTGCCTGGTCAGGGCCAATGAGCAGTTCTTC. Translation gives CASSCLVRANEQFF.

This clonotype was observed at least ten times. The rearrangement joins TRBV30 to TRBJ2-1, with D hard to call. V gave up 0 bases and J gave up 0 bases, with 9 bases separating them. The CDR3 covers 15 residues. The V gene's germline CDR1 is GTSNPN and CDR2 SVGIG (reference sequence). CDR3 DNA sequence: TGTGCCTGGAGTGTAAAGGAGTACTCCTACAATGAGCAGTTCTTC. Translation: CAWSVKEYSYNEQFF.

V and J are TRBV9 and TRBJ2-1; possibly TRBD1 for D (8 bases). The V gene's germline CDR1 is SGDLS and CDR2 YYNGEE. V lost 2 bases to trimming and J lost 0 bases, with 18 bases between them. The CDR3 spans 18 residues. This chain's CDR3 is CASSVGHRGGSSYNEQFF. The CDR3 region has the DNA TGTGCCAGCAGCGTGGGTCACAGGGGGGGAAGCTCCTACAATGAGCAGTTCTTC.

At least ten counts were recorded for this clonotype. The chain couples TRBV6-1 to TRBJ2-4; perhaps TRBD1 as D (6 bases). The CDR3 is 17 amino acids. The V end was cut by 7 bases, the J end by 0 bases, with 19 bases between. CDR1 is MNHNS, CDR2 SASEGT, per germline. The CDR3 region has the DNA TGTGCCAGCAAGGGGGAAAACACCTACCAAGCCAAAAACATTCAGTACTTC. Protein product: CASKGENTYQAKNIQYF.

The CDR3 region is CASSSRQGELGKLFF. The CDR3 region has the DNA TGTGCCAGCAGTTCTCGACAGGGAGAGTTGGGAAAACTGTTTTTT. V and J are TRBV12-3 or TRBV12-4 and TRBJ1-4; 7 bases match TRBD1. The V gene end was trimmed by 4 bases and the J gene end by 10 bases; junction bases not matched to a gene: 12. CDR3 length: 15 amino acids.

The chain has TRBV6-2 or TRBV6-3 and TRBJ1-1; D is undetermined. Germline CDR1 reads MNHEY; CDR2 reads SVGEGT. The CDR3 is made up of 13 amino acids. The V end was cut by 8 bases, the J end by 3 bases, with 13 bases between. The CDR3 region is CASRPNLYTEAFF. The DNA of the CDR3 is TGTGCCAGCCGACCCAATTTATACACTGAAGCTTTCTTT.

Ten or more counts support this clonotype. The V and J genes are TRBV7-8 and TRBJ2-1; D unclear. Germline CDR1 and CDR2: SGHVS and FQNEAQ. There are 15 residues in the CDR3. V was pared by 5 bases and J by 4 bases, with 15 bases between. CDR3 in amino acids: CASSPKRSGYNEQFF. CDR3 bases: TGTGCCAGCAGCCCGAAGAGATCCGGATACAATGAGCAGTTCTTC. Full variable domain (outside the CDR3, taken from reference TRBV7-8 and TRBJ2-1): GAGVSQSPRYKVAKRGQDVALRCDPISGHVSLFWYQQALGQGPEFLTYFQNEAQLDKSGLPSDRFFAERPEGSVSTLKIQRTQQEDSAVYLCASSPKRSGYNEQFFGPGTRLTVL.

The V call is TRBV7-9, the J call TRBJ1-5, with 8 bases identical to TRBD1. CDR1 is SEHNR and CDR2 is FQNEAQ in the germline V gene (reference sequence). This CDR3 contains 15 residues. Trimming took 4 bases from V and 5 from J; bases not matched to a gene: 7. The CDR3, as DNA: TGTGCCAGCAGCTCCAGGGGGCCCGATTATCAGCCCCAGCATTTT. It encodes CASSSRGPDYQPQHF.

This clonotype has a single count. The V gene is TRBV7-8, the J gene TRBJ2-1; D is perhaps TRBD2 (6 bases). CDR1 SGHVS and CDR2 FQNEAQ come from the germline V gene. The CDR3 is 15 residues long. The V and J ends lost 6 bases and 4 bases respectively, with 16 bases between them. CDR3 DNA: TGTGCCAGCAGGGTTGGCGGGGTATCTTACAATGAGCAGTTCTTC. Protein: CASRVGGVSYNEQFF.